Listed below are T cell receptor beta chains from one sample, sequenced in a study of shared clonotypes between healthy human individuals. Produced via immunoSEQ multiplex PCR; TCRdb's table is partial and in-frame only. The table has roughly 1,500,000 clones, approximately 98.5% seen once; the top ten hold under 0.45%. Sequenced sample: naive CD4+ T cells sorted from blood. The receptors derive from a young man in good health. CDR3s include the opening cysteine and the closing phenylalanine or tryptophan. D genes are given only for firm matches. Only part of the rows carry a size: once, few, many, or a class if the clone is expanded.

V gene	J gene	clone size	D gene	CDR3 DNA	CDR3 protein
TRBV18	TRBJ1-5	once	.	TGTGCCAGCTCACATCGGGACATCGGACTCAATCAGCCCCAGCATTTT	CASSHRDIGLNQPQHF
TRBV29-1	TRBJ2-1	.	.	TGCAGCGTCCCTTCCTACAATGAGCAGTTCTTC	CSVPSYNEQFF
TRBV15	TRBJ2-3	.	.	TGTGCCACCAGCAGAGATCTGGCGGATACGCAGTATTTT	CATSRDLADTQYF
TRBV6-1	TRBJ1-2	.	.	TGTGCCACCCATACACTTAACTATGGCTACACCTTC	CATHTLNYGYTF
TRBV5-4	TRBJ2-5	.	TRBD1	TGTGCCAGCAGCTTGACTCCGGGACAGGGGGCGCGAGAGACCCAGTACTTC	CASSLTPGQGARETQYF
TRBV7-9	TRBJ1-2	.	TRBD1	TGTGCCAGCAGCTTTTCCTGGGGACAGGGGCATGGCTACACCTTC	CASSFSWGQGHGYTF
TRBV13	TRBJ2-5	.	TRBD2	TGTGCCAGCAGCTTAGTTCTTGGGGGACTAGCGGGGGTTCAAGAGACCCAGTACTTC	CASSLVLGGLAGVQETQYF
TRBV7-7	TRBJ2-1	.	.	TGTGCTAGCAGCGAATCGAGTTCCTACAATGAGCAGTTCTTC	CASSESSSYNEQFF
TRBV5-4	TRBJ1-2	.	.	TGTGCCAGCAGCTTGAACTGGGAGGCGGATGGCTACACCTTC	CASSLNWEADGYTF
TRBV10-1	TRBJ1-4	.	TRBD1	TGCGCCAGCACTGGCCTGACAGGGAGTAGGGGGGCAACTAATGAAAAACTGTTTTTT	CASTGLTGSRGATNEKLFF
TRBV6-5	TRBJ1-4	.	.	TGTGCCAGCAGTTACGGGACGTTTACTAATGAAAAACTGTTTTTT	CASSYGTFTNEKLFF
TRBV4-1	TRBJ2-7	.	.	TGCGCCAGCAGCCAATCTTTTGGACCCTACTACGAGCAGTACTTC	CASSQSFGPYYEQYF
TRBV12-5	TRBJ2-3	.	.	TGTGCTAGTGGTCCCCAGGGCAGCACAGATACGCAGTATTTT	CASGPQGSTDTQYF
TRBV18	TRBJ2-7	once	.	TGTGCCTCCCAAGGGGGGGTCTCCTACGAGCAGTACTTC	CASQGGVSYEQYF
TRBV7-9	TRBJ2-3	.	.	TGTGCGGGCTTGGTTCACAGCACAGATACGCAGTATTTT	CAGLVHSTDTQYF
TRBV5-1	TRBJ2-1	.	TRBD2	TGCGCCAGCAGCCTACTGACTAGCGGGAGGTACAATGAGCAGTTCTTC	CASSLLTSGRYNEQFF
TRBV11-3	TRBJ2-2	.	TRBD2	TGTGCCAGCAGTTCTAGCGGGAGGACCGGGGAGCTGTTTTTT	CASSSSGRTGELFF
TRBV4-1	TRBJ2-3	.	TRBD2	TGCGCCAGCAGCCATCTGGCGGGAGCGAAAGATACGCAGTATTTT	CASSHLAGAKDTQYF
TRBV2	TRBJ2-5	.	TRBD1	TGTGCCAGCAGTGAATTGGTTCGGCAGGGGGCTTTGGAGACCCAGTACTTC	CASSELVRQGALETQYF
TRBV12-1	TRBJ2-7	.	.	TGTGCCAGCAGCTTAACACACCCCTACGAGCAGTACTTC	CASSLTHPYEQYF
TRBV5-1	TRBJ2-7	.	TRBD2	TGCGCCAGCAGCTTGGGACTAGCGTCCTACGAGCAGTACTTC	CASSLGLASYEQYF
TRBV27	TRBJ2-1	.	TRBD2	TGTGCCAGCAGTATACTGGGACTAGCCTGGGATGGGGGCAATGAGCAGTTCTTC	CASSILGLAWDGGNEQFF
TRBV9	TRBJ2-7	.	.	TGTGCCAGCAGCGAGGGCCAAGGCAGGGTCTACGAGCAGTACTTC	CASSEGQGRVYEQYF
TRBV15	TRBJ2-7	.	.	TGTGCCACCAGCAGGGGCAGAGGGGGCTCCTACGAGCAGTACTTC	CATSRGRGGSYEQYF
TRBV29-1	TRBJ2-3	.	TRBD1	TGCAGCGTTGCCCCTAGGGGGCCAGATACGCAGTATTTT	CSVAPRGPDTQYF
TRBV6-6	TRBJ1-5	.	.	TGTGCCAGCAGTTACCATAGCAATCAGCCCCAGCATTTT	CASSYHSNQPQHF
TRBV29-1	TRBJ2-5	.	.	TGCAGCGTTCTGGCGGTTGAGACCCAGTACTTC	CSVLAVETQYF
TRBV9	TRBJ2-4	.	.	TGTGCCAGCAGCGCCTCTCCCAGGGCTGAAAACATTCAGTACTTC	CASSASPRAENIQYF
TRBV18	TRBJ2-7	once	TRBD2	TGTGCCAGCTCACCGGTGGCTAGCGGATACGAGCAGTACTTC	CASSPVASGYEQYF
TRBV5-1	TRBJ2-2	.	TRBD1	TGCGCCAGCAGCTTACAGGGGGATAGCACCGGGGAGCTGTTTTTT	CASSLQGDSTGELFF
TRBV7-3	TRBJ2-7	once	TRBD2	TGTGCCAGCAGCTTTTCTAGCGGGAGGGCCTCGGACGAGCAGTACTTC	CASSFSSGRASDEQYF
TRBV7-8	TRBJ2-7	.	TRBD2	TGTGCCAGCAGCTCTGGGACTAGCGGGGCCTACGAGCAGTACTTC	CASSSGTSGAYEQYF
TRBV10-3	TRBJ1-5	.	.	TGTGCCATCAGTGAGTCGACGACTCTATCAAAGTATCAGCCCCAGCATTTT	CAISESTTLSKYQPQHF
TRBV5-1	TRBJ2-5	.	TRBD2	TGCGCCAGCAGCTTGGGGTTAGCGGGAGCGTCCCAGTACTTC	CASSLGLAGASQYF
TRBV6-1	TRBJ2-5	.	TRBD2	TGTGCCAGCAGTGAAAACTGGTTAGCGGGACAAGAGACCCAGTACTTC	CASSENWLAGQETQYF
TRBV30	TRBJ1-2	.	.	TGTGCCTGGAGGGGGGGCCCGCGAGGGTATGGCTACACCTTC	CAWRGGPRGYGYTF
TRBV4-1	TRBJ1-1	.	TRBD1	TGCGCCAGCAGCCTGAGACAGGGGAACACTGAAGCTTTCTTT	CASSLRQGNTEAFF
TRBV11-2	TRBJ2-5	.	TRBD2	TGTGCCAGCAGCTTAGCGCGGCTAGCGGGAAGAGAGACCCAGTACTTC	CASSLARLAGRETQYF
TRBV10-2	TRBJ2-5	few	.	TGCGCCAGCAGTGAGTCGCGAGAGACCCAGTACTTC	CASSESRETQYF
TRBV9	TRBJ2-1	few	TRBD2	TGTGCCAGCAGCGTAGTAGGGACTAGCGGGCCCAATGAGCAGTTCTTC	CASSVVGTSGPNEQFF
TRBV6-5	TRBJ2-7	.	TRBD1	TGTGCCAGCAGTGCCGGGACAGGCTTAAACTACGAGCAGTACTTC	CASSAGTGLNYEQYF
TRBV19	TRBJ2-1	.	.	TGTGCCAGTAGTAACCCCACCGGGACGGCTCCGGGGCGCTCGTACAATGAGCAGTTCTTC	CASSNPTGTAPGRSYNEQFF
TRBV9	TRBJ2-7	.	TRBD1	TGTGCCAGCAGCGTAGGCGAAGGGGGCGCCTTCGACTACGAGCAGTACTTC	CASSVGEGGAFDYEQYF
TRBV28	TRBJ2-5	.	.	TGTGCCAGCAGTCCAATGACACAAGAGACCCAGTACTTC	CASSPMTQETQYF
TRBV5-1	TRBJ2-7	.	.	TGCGCCAGCAGCTTGATTACAGAGGCCTACGAGCAGTACTTC	CASSLITEAYEQYF
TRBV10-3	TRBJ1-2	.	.	TGTGCCATCACCCCGGGCCTTAACTATGGCTACACCTTC	CAITPGLNYGYTF
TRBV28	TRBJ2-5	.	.	TGTGCCAGCAGTTTTCTGGAAACAGAGACCCAGTACTTC	CASSFLETETQYF
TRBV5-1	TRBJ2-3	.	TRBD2	TGCGCCAGCGGGACTAGCGGGAGGACAGATACGCAGTATTTT	CASGTSGRTDTQYF
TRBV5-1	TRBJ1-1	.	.	TGCGCCAGCAGCTTGGGACACAGAACCGCTGAAGCTTTCTTT	CASSLGHRTAEAFF
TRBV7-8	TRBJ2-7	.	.	TGTGCCAGCAGCTGGACTTCCGACTACGAGCAGTACTTC	CASSWTSDYEQYF
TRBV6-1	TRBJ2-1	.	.	TGTGCCAGCAGTGAGATCCGAATTAGGTCGTCCTCCTACAATGAGCAGTTCTTC	CASSEIRIRSSSYNEQFF
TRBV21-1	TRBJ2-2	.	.	TGTGCCAGCCGAAACCGGGACCTAAACACCGGGGAGCTGTTTTTT	CASRNRDLNTGELFF
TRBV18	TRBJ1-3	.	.	TGTGCCAGCTCAGCGGGACTTCGGGAGGGAAACACCATATATTTT	CASSAGLREGNTIYF
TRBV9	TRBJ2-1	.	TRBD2	TGTGCCAGCAGCGTAGTCGTGGGACTAGCGGGGCGATACAATGAGCAGTTCTTC	CASSVVVGLAGRYNEQFF
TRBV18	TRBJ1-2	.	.	TGTGCCAGCTCCCCCGTCCGGGGGGGACCGACTACTAACTATGGCTACACCTTC	CASSPVRGGPTTNYGYTF
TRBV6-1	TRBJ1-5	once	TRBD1	TGTGCCAGCAACAGGGGGCAGTCTACTCAGCCCCAGCATTTT	CASNRGQSTQPQHF